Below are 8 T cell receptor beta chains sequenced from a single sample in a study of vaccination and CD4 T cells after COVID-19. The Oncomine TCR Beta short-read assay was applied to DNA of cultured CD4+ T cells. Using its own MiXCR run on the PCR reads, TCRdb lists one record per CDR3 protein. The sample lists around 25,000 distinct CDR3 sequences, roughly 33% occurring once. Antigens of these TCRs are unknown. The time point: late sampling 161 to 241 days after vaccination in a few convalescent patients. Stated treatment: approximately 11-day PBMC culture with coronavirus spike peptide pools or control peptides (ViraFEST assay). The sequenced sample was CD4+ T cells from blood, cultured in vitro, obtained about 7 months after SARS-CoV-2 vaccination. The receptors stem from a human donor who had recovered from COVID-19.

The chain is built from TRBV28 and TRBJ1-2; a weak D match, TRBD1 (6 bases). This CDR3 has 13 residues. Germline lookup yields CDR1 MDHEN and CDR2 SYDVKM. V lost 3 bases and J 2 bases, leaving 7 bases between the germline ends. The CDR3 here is CASSFGQNYGYTF. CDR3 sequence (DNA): TGTGCCAGCAGTTTCGGACAGAACTATGGCTACACCTTC.

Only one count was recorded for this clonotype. The CDR3 here is CASRLRVEQGAFF. CDR3 nucleotides: TGTGCCAGCAGACTCCGGGTTGAACAAGGAGCTTTCTTT. The V and J genes are TRBV28 and TRBJ1-1; D is unclear. V shed 6 bases and J shed 10 bases, with 18 bases lying between them. In germline, CDR1 is MDHEN, CDR2 SYDVKM. The CDR3 has 13 amino acids. Variable domain in full (rest from reference TRBV28 and TRBJ1-1): DVKVTQSSRYLVKRTGEKVFLECVQDMDHENMFWYRQDPGLGLRLIYFSYDVKMKEKGDIPEGYSVSREKKERFSLILESASTNQTSMYLCASRLRVEQGAFFGQGTRLTVV.

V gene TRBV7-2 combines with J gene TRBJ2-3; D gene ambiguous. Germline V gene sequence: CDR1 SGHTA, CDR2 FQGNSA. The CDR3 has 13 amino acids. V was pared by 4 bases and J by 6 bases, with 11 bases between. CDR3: CASSSDPTDTQYF. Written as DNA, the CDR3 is TGTGCCAGCAGCTCCGACCCGACGGATACGCAGTATTTT.

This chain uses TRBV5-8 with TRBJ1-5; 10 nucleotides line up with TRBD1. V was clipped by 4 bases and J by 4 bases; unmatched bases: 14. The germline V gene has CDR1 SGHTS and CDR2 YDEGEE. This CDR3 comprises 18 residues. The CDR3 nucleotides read TGTGCCAGCAGCCCAACTTTGACAGGGGGCCTCATAAATCAGCCCCAGCATTTT. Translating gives CASSPTLTGGLINQPQHF.

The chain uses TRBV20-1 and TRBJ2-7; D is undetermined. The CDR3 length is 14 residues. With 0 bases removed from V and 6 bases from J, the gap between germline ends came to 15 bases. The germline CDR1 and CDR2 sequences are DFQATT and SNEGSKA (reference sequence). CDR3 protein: CSARDLSVAGEQYF. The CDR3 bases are TGCAGTGCTAGAGATCTGTCGGTAGCAGGCGAGCAGTACTTC.

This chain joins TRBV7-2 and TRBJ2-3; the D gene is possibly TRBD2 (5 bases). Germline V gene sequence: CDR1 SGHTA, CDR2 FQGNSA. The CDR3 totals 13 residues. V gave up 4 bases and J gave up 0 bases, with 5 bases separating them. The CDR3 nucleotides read TGTGCCAGCAGCTGGACTAGCACAGATACGCAGTATTTT. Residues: CASSWTSTDTQYF.

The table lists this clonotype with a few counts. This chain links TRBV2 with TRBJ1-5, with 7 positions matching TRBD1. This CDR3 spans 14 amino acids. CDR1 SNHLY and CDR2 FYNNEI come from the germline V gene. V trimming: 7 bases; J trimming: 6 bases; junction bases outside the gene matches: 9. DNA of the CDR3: TGTGCCAGCACAAGACAGGGTCAGGGTCAGCCCCAGCATTTT. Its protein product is CASTRQGQGQPQHF.

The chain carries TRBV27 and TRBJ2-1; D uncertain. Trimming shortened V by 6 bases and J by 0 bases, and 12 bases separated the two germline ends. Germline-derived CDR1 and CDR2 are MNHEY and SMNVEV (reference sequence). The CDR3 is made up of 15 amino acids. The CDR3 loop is CASRDRPGSYNEQFF. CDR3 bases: TGTGCCAGCAGGGATAGACCCGGCTCCTACAATGAGCAGTTCTTC.